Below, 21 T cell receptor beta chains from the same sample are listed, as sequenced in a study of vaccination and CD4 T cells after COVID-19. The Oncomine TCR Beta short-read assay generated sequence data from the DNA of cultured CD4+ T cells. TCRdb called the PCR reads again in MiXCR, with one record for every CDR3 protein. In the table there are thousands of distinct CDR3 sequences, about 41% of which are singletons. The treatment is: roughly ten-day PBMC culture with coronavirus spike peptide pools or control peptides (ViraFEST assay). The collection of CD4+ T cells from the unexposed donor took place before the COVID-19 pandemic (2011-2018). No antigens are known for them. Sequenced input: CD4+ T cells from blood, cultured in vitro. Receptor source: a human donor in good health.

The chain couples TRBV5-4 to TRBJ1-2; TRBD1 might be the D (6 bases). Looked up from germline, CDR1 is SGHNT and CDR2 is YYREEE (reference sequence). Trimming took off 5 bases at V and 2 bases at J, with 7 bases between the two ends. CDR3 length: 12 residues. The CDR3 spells CASRQGNYGYTF. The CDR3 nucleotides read TGTGCCAGCAGACAGGGAAACTATGGCTACACCTTC.

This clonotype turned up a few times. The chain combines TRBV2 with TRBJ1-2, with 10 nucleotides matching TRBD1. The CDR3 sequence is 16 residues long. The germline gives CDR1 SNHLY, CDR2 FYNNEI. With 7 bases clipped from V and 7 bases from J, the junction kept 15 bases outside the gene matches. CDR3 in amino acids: CASTPTGTGARGGYTF. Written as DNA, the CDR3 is TGTGCCAGCACCCCGACCGGGACAGGGGCTCGAGGTGGCTACACCTTC.

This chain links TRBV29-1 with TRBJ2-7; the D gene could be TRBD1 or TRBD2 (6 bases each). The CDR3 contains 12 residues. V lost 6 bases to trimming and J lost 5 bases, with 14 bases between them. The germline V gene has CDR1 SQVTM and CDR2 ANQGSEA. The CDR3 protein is CSVGGLTNEQYF. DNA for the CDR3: TGCAGCGTGGGGGGCCTTACTAACGAGCAGTACTTC.

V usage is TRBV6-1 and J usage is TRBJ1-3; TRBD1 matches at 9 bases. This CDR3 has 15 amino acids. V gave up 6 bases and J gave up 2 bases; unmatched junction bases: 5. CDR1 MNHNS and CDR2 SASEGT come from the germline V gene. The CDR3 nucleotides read TGTGCCAGCAGCGAAACAGGGGGCGCTGGAAACACCATATATTTT. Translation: CASSETGGAGNTIYF.

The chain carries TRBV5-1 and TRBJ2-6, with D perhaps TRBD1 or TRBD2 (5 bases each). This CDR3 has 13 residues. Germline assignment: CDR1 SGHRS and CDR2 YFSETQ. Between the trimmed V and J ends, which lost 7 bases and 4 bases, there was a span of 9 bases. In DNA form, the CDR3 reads TGCGCCAGCCGAGGGGAAGGGGCCAACGTCCTGACTTTC. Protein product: CASRGEGANVLTF. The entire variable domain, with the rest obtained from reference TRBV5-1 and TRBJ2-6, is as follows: KAGVTQTPRYLIKTRGQQVTLSCSPISGHRSVSWYQQTPGQGLQFLFEYFSETQRNKGNFPGRFSGRQFSNSRSEMNVSTLELGDSALYLCASRGEGANVLTFGAGSRLTVL.

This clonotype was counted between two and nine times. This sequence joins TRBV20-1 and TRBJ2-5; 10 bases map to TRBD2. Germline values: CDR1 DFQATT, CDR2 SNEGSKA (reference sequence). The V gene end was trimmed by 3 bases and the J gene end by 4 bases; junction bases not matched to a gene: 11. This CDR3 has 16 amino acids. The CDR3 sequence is CSASVPLAGVVETQYF. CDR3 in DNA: TGCAGTGCTAGCGTCCCCCTAGCGGGAGTTGTAGAGACCCAGTACTTC.

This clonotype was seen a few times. This chain's CDR3 is CASTTGGNTEAFF. DNA for the CDR3: TGTGCCAGCACGACAGGGGGGAACACTGAAGCTTTCTTT. V and J are TRBV2 and TRBJ1-1, with 9 bases lining up with TRBD1. This CDR3 is built from 13 residues. Germline V CDR1 and CDR2: SNHLY, FYNNEI. Trimming removed 7 bases from V and 1 base from J; junction bases left unmatched: 1.

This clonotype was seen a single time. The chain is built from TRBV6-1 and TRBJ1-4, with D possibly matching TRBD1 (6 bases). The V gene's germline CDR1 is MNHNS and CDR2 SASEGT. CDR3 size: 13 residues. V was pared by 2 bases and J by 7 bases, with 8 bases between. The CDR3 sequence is CASSERGTEKLFF. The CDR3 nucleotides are TGTGCCAGCAGTGAAAGGGGGACTGAAAAACTGTTTTTT.

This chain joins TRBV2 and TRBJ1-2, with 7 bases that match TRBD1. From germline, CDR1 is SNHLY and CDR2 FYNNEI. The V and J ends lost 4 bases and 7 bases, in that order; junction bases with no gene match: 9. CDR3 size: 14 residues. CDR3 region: CASSGQGGSGGYTF. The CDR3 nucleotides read TGTGCCAGCAGTGGACAGGGTGGGAGTGGTGGCTACACCTTC.

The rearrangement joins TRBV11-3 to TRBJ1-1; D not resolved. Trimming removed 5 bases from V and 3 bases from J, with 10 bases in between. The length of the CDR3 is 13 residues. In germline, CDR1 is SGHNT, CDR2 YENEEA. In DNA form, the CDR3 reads TGTGCCAGCAGCCCCAGAGAGGACACTGAAGCTTTCTTT. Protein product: CASSPREDTEAFF.

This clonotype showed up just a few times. In DNA, the CDR3 is TGTGCCAGCAGTTTGGACAGGGGGCAGGGTGAAGCTTTCTTT. Its translation is CASSLDRGQGEAFF. The genes are TRBV2 and TRBJ1-1; TRBD1 agrees at 11 bases. This CDR3 is built from 14 residues. CDR1 and CDR2 from the germline V gene are SNHLY and FYNNEI. The V segment lost 5 bases and the J segment 7 bases; nucleotides outside the gene matches: 6.

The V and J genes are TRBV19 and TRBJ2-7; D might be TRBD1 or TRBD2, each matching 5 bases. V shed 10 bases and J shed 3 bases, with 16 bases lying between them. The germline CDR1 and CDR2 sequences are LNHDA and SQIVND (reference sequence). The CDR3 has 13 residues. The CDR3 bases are TGTGCCACCATGGGTGGGACGTTCTACGAGCAGTACTTC. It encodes CATMGGTFYEQYF.

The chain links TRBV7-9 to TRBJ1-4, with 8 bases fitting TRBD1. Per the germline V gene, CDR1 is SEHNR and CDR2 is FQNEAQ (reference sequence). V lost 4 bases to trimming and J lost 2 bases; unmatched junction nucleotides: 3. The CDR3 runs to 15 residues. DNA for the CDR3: TGTGCCAGCAGCTCCGGACAGGGCACTAATGAAAAACTGTTTTTT. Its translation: CASSSGQGTNEKLFF.

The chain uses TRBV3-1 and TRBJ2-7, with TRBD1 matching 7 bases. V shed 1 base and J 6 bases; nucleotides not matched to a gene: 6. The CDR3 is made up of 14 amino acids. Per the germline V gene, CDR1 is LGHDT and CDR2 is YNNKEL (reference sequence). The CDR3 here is CASSQARGQFEQYF. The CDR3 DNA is TGTGCCAGCAGCCAAGCCAGGGGACAGTTCGAGCAGTACTTC.

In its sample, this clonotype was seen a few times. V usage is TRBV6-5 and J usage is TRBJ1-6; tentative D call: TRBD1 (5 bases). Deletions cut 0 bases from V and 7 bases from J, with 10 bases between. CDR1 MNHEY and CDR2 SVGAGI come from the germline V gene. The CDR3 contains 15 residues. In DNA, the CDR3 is TGTGCCAGCAGTTACTCGAGGGACCCAAATTCACCCCTCCACTTT. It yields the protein CASSYSRDPNSPLHF.

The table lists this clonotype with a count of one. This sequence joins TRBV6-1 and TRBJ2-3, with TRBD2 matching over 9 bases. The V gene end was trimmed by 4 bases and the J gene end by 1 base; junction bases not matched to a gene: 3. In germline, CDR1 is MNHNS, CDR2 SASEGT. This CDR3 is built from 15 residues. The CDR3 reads CASSAWTSGTDTQYF. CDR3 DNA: TGTGCCAGCAGTGCCTGGACTAGCGGCACAGATACGCAGTATTTT.

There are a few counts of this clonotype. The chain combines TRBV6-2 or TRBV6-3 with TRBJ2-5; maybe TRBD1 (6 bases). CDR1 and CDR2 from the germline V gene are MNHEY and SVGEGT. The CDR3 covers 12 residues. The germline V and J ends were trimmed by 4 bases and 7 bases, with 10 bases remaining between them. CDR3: CASSLLGGTQYF. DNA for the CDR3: TGTGCCAGCAGTTTGCTAGGGGGGACCCAGTACTTC.

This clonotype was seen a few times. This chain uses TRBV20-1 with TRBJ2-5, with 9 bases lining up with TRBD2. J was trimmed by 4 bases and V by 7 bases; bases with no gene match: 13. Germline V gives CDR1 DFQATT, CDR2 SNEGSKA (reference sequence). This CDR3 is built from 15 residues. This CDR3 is CSGFRAGGAGETQYF. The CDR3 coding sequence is TGCAGTGGATTTAGGGCGGGGGGGGCCGGAGAGACCCAGTACTTC.

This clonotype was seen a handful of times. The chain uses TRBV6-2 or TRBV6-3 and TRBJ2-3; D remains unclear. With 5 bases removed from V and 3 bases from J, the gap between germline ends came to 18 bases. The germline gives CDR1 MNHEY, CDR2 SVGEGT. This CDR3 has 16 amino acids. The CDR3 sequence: CASSPPAVLGTDTQYF. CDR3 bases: TGTGCCAGCAGTCCACCCGCCGTGTTGGGGACAGATACGCAGTATTTT.

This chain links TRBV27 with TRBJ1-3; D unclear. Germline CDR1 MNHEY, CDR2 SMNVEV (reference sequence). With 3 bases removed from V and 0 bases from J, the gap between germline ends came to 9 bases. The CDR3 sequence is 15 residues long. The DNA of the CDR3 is TGTGCCAGCAGTTTGACATTGAACTCTGGAAACACCATATATTTT. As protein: CASSLTLNSGNTIYF.

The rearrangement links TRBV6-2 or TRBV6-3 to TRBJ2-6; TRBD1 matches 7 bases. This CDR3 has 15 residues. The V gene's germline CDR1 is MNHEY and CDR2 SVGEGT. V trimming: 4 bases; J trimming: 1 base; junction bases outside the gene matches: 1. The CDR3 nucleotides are TGTGCCAGCAGTTTGGGACAGTCTGGGGCCAACGTCCTGACTTTC. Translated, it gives CASSLGQSGANVLTF.